This record concerns one T cell receptor (beta chain) sequence. What it recognizes is unknown. V was clipped by 3 bases and J by 6 bases; unmatched bases: 7. The CDR3 extends over 15 amino acids. Germline assignment: CDR1 SGHNT and CDR2 YYREEE (reference sequence). PCR primers comprised 60 Vbeta and 13 Jbeta primers. TCRdb keeps only in-frame clones here, not all; method: immunoSEQ multiplex PCR. The repertoire holds about 170,000 clones, about 85% seen once, with around 2.6% in the top ten. The data were obtained in a study of cytomegalovirus exposure and HLA in healthy donors. Study results and limitations: When a later analysis was performed, an Asian-associated ancestry cluster reportedly had fewer N-insertions than the roughly 690-donor mean.

The V call is TRBV5-4, the J call TRBJ2-1; 9 nucleotides agree with TRBD2. The TCR comes from a man aged 25 to 40 in good health and CMV-seropositive. Input material: PBMCs. The CDR3 here is CASSSGTSRGNEQFF. The CDR3 DNA follows: TGTGCCAGCAGCTCCGGGACTAGCCGAGGCAATGAGCAGTTCTTC.